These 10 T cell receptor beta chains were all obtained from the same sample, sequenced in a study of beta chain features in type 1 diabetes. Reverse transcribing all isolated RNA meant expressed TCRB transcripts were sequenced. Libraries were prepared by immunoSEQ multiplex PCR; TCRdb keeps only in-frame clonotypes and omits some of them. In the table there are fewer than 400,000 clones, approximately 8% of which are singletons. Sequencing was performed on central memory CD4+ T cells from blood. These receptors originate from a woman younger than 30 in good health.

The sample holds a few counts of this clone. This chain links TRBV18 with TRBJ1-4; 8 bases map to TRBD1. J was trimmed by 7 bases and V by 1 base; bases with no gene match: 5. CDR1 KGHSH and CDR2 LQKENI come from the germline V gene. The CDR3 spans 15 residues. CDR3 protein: CASSPRTGRGEKLFF. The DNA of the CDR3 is TGTGCCAGCTCACCACGGACAGGGAGGGGTGAAAAACTGTTTTTT.

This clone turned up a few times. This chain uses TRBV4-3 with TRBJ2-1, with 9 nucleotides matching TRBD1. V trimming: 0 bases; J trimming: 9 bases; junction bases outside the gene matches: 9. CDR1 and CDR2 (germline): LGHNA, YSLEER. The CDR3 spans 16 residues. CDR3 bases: TGCGCCAGCAGCCAAGATCGGGGGACAGGGAATGCTGAGCAGTTCTTC. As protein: CASSQDRGTGNAEQFF.

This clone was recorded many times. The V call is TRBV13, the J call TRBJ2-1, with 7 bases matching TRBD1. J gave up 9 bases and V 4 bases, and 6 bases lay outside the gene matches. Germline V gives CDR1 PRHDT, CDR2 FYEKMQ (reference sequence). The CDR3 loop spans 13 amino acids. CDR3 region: CASSYYRGAEQFF. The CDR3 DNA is TGTGCCAGCAGCTACTACAGGGGCGCTGAGCAGTTCTTC. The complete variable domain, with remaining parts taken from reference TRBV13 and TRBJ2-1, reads AAGVIQSPRHLIKEKRETATLKCYPIPRHDTVYWYQQGPGQDPQFLISFYEKMQSDKGSIPDRFSAQQFSDYHSELNMSSLELGDSALYFCASSYYRGAEQFFGPGTRLTVL.

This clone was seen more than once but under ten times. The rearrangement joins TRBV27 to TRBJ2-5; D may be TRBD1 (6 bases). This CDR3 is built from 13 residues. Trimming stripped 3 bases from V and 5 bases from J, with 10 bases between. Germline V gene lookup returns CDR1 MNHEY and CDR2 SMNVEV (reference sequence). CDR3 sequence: CASSLARGETQYF. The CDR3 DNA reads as TGTGCCAGCAGTTTGGCCAGGGGTGAGACCCAGTACTTC.

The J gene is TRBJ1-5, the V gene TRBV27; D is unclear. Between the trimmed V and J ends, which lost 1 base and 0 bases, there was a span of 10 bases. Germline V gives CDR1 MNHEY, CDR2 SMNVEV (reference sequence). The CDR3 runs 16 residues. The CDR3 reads CASSLWARYSNQPQHF. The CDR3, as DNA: TGTGCCAGCAGTTTATGGGCCCGTTATAGCAATCAGCCCCAGCATTTT.

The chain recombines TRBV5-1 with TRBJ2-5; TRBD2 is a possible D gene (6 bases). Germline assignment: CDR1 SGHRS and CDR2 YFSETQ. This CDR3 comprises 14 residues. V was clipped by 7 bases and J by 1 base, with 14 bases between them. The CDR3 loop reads CASHFGGGQETQYF. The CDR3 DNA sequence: TGCGCCAGCCACTTCGGGGGAGGCCAAGAGACCCAGTACTTC.

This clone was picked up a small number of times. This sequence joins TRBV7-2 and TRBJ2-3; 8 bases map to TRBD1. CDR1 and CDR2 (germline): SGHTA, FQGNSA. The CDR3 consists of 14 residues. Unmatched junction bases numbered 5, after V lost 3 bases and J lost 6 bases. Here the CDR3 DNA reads TGTGCCAGCAGCTTCCAGGGGGCGTCGGATACGCAGTATTTT. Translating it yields CASSFQGASDTQYF.

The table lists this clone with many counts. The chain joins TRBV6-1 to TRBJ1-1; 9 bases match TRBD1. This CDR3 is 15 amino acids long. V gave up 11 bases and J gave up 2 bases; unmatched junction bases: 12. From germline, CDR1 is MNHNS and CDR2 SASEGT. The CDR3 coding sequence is TGTGCCTCCCAGTCGGGGACAGGGTTCAACACTGAAGCTTTCTTT. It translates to CASQSGTGFNTEAFF.

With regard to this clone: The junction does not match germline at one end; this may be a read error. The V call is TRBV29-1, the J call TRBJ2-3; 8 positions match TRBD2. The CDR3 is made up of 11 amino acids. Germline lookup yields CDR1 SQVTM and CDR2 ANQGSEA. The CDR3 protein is CSVEKGLGLVF. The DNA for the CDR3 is TGCAGCGTTGAAAAGGGTCTGGGACTAGTTTTT.

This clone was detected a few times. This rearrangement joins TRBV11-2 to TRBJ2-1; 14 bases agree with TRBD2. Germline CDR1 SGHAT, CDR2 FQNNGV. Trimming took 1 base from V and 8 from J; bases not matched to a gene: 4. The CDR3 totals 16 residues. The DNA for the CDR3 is TGTGCCAGCAGCTTAGGGGGGACTAGCGGGAGCCATGAGCAGTTCTTC. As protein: CASSLGGTSGSHEQFF.